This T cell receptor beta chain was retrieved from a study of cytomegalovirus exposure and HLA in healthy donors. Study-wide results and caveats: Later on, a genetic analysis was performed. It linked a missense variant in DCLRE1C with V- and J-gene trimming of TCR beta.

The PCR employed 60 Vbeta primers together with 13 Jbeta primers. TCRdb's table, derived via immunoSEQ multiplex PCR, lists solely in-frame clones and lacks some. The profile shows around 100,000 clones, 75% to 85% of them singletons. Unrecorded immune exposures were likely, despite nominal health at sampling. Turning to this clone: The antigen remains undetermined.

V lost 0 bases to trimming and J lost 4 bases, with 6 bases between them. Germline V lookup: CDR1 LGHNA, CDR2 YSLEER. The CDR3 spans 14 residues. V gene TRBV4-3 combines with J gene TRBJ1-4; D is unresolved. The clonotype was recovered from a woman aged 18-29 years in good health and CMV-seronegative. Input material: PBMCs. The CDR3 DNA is TGCGCCAGCAGCCAAGATCTGCGTAATGAAAAACTGTTTTTT. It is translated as CASSQDLRNEKLFF.